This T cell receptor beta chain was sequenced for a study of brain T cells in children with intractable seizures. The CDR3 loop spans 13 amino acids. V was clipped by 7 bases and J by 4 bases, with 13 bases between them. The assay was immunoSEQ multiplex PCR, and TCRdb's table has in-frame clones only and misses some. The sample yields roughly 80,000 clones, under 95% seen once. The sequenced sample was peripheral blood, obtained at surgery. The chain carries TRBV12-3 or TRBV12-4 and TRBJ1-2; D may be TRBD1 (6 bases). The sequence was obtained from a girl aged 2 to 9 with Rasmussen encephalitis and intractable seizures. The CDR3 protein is CASMQQGSYGYTF. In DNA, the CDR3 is TGTGCCAGCATGCAACAGGGAAGCTATGGCTACACCTTC.